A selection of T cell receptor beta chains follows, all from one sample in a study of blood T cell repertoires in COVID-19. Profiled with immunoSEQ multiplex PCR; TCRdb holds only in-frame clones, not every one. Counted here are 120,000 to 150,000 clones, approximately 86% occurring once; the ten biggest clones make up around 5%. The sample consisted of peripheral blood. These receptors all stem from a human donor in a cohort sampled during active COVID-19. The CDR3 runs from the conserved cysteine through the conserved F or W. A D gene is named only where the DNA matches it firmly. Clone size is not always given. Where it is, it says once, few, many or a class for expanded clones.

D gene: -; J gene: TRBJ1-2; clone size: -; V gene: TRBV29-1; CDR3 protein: CSVYQGNGYTF; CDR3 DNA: TGCAGCGTATACCAGGGAAATGGCTACACCTTC
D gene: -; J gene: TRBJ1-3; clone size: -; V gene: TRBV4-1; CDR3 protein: CASSQEKYGNTIYF; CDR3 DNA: TGCGCCAGCAGCCAAGAAAAATATGGAAACACCATATATTTT
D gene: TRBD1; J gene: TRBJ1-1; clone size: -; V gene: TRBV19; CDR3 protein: CASSIEGASTEAFF; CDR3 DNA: TGTGCCAGTAGTATTGAGGGGGCGTCCACTGAAGCTTTCTTT
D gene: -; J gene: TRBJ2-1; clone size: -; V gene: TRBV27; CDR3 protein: CASSLRVPSVSSYNEQFF; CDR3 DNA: TGTGCCAGCAGTTTAAGGGTCCCTAGCGTCAGCTCCTACAATGAGCAGTTCTTC
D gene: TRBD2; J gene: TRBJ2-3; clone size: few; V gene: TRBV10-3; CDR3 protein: CAIRKTSGSTDTQYF; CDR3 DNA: TGTGCCATCAGAAAGACTAGCGGGAGCACAGATACGCAGTATTTT
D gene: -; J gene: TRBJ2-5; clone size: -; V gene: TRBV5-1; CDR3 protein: CASSSTPRGFIETQYF; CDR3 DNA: TGCGCCAGCAGCTCTACCCCTCGGGGGTTTATAGAGACCCAGTACTTC
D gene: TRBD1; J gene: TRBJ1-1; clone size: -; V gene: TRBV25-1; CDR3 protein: CASTLGGTGLAFF; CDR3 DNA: TGTGCCAGCACCCTGGGGGGGACAGGCTTAGCTTTCTTT
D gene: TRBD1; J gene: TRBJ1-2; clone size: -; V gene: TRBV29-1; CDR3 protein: CSVEDRDREGYGYTF; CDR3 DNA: TGCAGCGTTGAAGATCGGGACAGGGAAGGCTATGGCTACACCTTC
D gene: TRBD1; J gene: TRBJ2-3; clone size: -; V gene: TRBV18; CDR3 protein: CASSPGQGPDTQYF; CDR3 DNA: TGTGCCAGCTCACCAGGACAGGGGCCAGATACGCAGTATTTT
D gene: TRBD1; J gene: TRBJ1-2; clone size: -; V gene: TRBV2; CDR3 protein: CASRFYRGGYTF; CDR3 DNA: TGTGCCAGCCGCTTCTACAGGGGTGGCTACACCTTC
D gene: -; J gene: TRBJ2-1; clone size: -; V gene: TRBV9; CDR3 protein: CASSVAQGSLNEQFF; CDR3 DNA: TGTGCCAGCAGCGTAGCCCAGGGTAGTCTCAATGAGCAGTTCTTC
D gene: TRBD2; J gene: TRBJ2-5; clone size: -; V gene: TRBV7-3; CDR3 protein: CASSLEGRGTQYF; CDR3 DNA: TGTGCCAGCAGCTTAGAAGGGAGGGGGACCCAGTACTTC
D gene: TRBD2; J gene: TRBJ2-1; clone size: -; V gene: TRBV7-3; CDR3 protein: CASSPRGGLAVYNEQFF; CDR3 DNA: TGTGCCAGCAGCCCCCGGGGGGGACTAGCGGTGTACAATGAGCAGTTCTTC
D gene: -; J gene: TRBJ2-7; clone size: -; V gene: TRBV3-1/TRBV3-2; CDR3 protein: CASSHLPGSLSYEQYF; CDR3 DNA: TGTGCCAGCAGCCACCTCCCGGGATCCCTCTCCTACGAGCAGTACTTC
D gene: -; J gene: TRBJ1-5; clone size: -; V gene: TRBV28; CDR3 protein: CASSFRSRLGDQPQHF; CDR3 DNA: TGTGCCAGCAGTTTCCGGAGTAGGCTTGGTGATCAGCCCCAGCATTTT
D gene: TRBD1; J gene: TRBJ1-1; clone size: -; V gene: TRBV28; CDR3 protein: CASSGPTGGTEAFF; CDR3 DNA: TGTGCCAGCAGTGGCCCGACAGGGGGCACTGAAGCTTTCTTT
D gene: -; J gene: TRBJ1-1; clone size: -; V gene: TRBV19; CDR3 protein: CASSIGTGGNTEAFF; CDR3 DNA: TGTGCCAGTAGTATTGGAACGGGGGGGAACACTGAAGCTTTCTTT
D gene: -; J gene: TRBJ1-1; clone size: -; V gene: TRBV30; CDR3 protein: CAWTTGVNTEAFF; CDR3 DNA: TGTGCCTGGACGACAGGTGTGAACACTGAAGCTTTCTTT
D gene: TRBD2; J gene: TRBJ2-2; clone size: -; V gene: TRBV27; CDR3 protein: CASSLTSGGAWGTGELFF; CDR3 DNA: TGTGCCAGCAGTCTGACTAGCGGGGGGGCTTGGGGCACCGGGGAGCTGTTTTTT
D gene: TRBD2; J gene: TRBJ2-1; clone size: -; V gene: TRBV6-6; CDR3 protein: CATQGRAGAYNEQFF; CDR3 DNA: TGTGCCACCCAAGGCCGAGCGGGAGCCTACAATGAGCAGTTCTTC